This T cell receptor (beta chain) appears in the sequencing data of a study of T cells in localized non-small cell lung cancer (dated by TCRdb to the early 2020s). The study in broad terms: T cell repertoires of 200 to 250 early-stage NSCLC patients were analyzed, with tumors being compared against uninvolved tumor-adjacent lungs. The cohort consisted of under 300 treatment-naive NSCLC patients whose localized lung tumors had been resected. Of the NSCLC patients, over 120 were male and about a hundred were female, and the mean age was approximately 66 years. What the study reported, not specific to this receptor: A median of around 57 of the top 100 tumor clones turned up in the paired uninvolved adjacent lung, and roughly 28 of those clones also ranked among the top 100 of that same adjacent lung. Because of the exploratory design, TCR variables were selected using unadjusted p-values without false-discovery rate correction. Uninvolved tumor-adjacent lung showed the highest T cell clonality, higher than tumor, which suggests more focused antigenic responses in the uninvolved tumor-adjacent lung. Because multi-region sequencing of the tumors was not done, intratumor heterogeneity could not be ruled out. Higher blood T cell density associated with longer overall survival, while higher adjacent-lung clonality associated with shorter survival.

A remark on this clone: The antigen it recognizes is unknown. One base away there is no much larger clone; base qualities are not given.

TCR beta CDR3 regions were sequenced from DNA using the immunoSEQ Assay. Per the authors' processing: T cell density was computed as TCR beta template counts normalized to usable DNA estimated by amplifying housekeeping genes. Richness was estimated using the preseqR package, with extrapolation to 400,000 templates for PBMC samples and to 120,000 templates for tissue samples. Clonality was defined as one minus Pielou's evenness. Differential abundance testing on productive amino-acid clonotypes, with a minimum total count of 5 and an alpha of 0.1, was used to identify tissue-enriched TCRs. The Jaccard Index and the Morisita Overlap Index were used to measure repertoire overlap between compartments. GLIPH grouped TCR beta CDR3s together with public tetramer-defined viral CDR3s, and a viral motif had to include at least three viral sequences and also show V-gene enrichment. Sourced from immuneACCESS, this table was stored by TCRdb with only in-frame sequences that have V and J called. A share of the clones is absent; for the studies checked, an unresolved V gene accounts for under half, and the remainder has no known explanation. V, J and clone size are those of that table, while D and trimming were read from the DNA. This sample gives roughly 20,000 clones in total; about 88% of them show up just once. Jointly, the top ten make up approximately 8.7% of the sample.

At diagnosis, peripheral blood, uninvolved tumor-adjacent lung and tumor were collected and stored as a combination of fresh-frozen and FFPE material. For TCR repertoire profiling, blood samples were analyzed as peripheral blood mononuclear cells. As encoded in the germline V gene (reference sequence), CDR1 is DFQATT while CDR2 is SNEGSKA. V loses 4 bases, J loses 14 bases, and the germline ends lie 17 bases apart. The CDR3 numbers 11 residues from cysteine through phenylalanine. Here the CDR3 DNA is all that survives: 33 bases in frame from base 1. The V and J segments used are TRBV20-1 and TRBJ1-2, with the identity of the D gene unclear. This TCR came from a man aged 35 to 69 with stage I lung adenocarcinoma. Source: peripheral blood, taken before any cancer treatment. The nucleotide sequence is TGCAGTGCTACCAGTGACACCTGGCCAACCTTC. This codes for CSATSDTWPTF.